These 20 T cell receptor beta chains share one sample of origin, sequenced in a study of blood T cells in healthy people across ages. Alongside a J-beta primer mix, a sample-barcoded 5' primer served in a second PCR lasting about 6 to 12 cycles. TCRdb re-called the 5' RACE reads with MiXCR, one entry per CDR3 protein. There are some 800,000 distinct CDR3 sequences in the sample; around two fifths occur only once, and under 20% lies in the top ten. Sequenced sample: blood. The receptors come from a man aged 55 to 69 in good health.

The rearrangement joins TRBV30 to TRBJ2-7; TRBD1 matches at 7 bases. J gave up 10 bases and V 2 bases, and 14 bases lay outside the gene matches. The CDR3 length is 14 residues. Per germline, CDR1 GTSNPN and CDR2 SVGIG (reference sequence). The CDR3 sequence: CAWSTRTGKGVQYF. As DNA, the CDR3 is TGTGCCTGGAGTACCCGGACAGGCAAGGGGGTTCAGTACTTC. The entire variable domain, with the rest obtained from reference TRBV30 and TRBJ2-7, is as follows: SQTIHQWPATLVQPVGSPLSLECTVEGTSNPNLYWYRQAAGRGLQLLFYSVGIGQISSEVPQNLSASRPQDRQFILSSKKLLLSDSGFYLCAWSTRTGKGVQYFGPGTRLTVT.

The chain joins TRBV20-1 to TRBJ2-3; 10 bases align to TRBD2. Germline assignment: CDR1 DFQATT and CDR2 SNEGSKA (reference sequence). The junction had 5 bases not matched to a gene; V was cut back by 4 bases and J by 4 bases. There are 14 residues in the CDR3. CDR3 amino acids: CSATSGGLPDTQYF. The CDR3 nucleotides read TGCAGTGCTACTAGCGGGGGCCTCCCAGATACGCAGTATTTT.

Regarding this clonotype: This may be a read error, as it is one base from a much larger clone. The chain recombines TRBV7-2 with TRBJ2-5; D gene ambiguous. Germline CDR1 SGHTA, CDR2 FQGNSA. The CDR3 is 15 amino acids. The V end was cut by 5 bases, the J end by 4 bases, with 17 bases between. CDR3 sequence: CASSATYGLGETQYF. The DNA of the CDR3 is TGTGCCAGCAGCGCTACTTATGGGTTAGGAGAGACCCAGTACTTC.

This clonotype was recorded a few times. The chain couples TRBV20-1 to TRBJ2-3, with 11 bases lining up with TRBD2. The CDR3 has 16 amino acids. Trimming at V came to 0 bases and at J to 5 bases, leaving 7 bases not matched to a gene. CDR1 and CDR2 from the germline V gene are DFQATT and SNEGSKA (reference sequence). This CDR3 reads CSARDPLAGGLDTQYF. CDR3 coding DNA: TGCAGTGCTAGAGATCCCCTAGCGGGGGGATTAGATACGCAGTATTTT.

V usage is TRBV13 and J usage is TRBJ2-2; 7 nucleotides line up with TRBD1. This CDR3 has 15 amino acids. V was pared by 4 bases and J by 6 bases, with 8 bases of the junction left unmatched. Germline CDR1 is PRHDT and CDR2 is FYEKMQ (reference sequence). The CDR3 DNA follows: TGTGCCAGCAGCTCCCGCAGACAGGGCCCCGGGGAGCTGTTTTTT. Its translation: CASSSRRQGPGELFF.

The chain recombines TRBV4-3 with TRBJ1-5; D not resolved. The CDR3 sequence is 12 residues long. V lost 8 bases and J lost 9, with 14 bases in between. Germline lookup yields CDR1 LGHNA and CDR2 YSLEER. CDR3 sequence: CASGIGGGPQHF. CDR3 DNA: TGCGCCAGCGGCATCGGTGGTGGGCCCCAGCATTTT.

This clonotype was seen only a few times. CDR3 sequence: CAGGQLNTEAFF. In DNA form, the CDR3 reads TGTGCCGGCGGACAGCTGAACACTGAAGCTTTCTTT. V gene TRBV6-2 or TRBV6-3 combines with J gene TRBJ1-1; a possible D gene is TRBD1 (6 bases). Germline CDR1 reads MNHEY; CDR2 reads SVGEGT. The CDR3 consists of 12 residues. Between the trimmed V and J ends, which lost 11 bases and 0 bases, there was a span of 10 bases.

The chain carries TRBV25-1 and TRBJ1-5; D is unclear. Germline-derived CDR1 and CDR2 are MGHDK and SYGVNS. Trimming took off 2 bases at V and 7 bases at J, with 6 bases between the two ends. The CDR3 loop spans 12 amino acids. The CDR3 coding sequence is TGTGCCAGCAGTGAACAGGAACAGCCCCAGCATTTT. Its translation: CASSEQEQPQHF.

This clonotype was counted many times. V usage is TRBV10-3 and J usage is TRBJ1-6; D not resolved. V dropped 6 bases and J dropped 0 bases, with 6 bases sitting between them. The CDR3 covers 14 residues. From germline, CDR1 is ENHRY and CDR2 SYGVKD. The CDR3 DNA is TGTGCCATCAGCCAGAGCTCCTATAATTCACCCCTCCACTTT. Translated, it gives CAISQSSYNSPLHF.

This clonotype was counted only a few times. The gene calls are TRBV5-1 and TRBJ2-5; 8 positions match TRBD1. CDR1 and CDR2 from the germline V gene are SGHRS and YFSETQ. After removal of 1 base from V and 5 bases from J, the junction contained 10 bases not matched to a gene. The CDR3 runs 16 residues. The DNA for the CDR3 is TGCGCCAGCAGCTTGAATGGGCAGGGGGCGCCGGAGACCCAGTACTTC. Protein sequence: CASSLNGQGAPETQYF.

This chain joins TRBV6-5 and TRBJ2-4, with D perhaps matching TRBD2 (5 bases). CDR1 is MNHEY and CDR2 is SVGAGI in the germline V gene. Trimming took 7 bases from V and 0 from J, leaving 7 bases between them. The CDR3 loop spans 13 amino acids. Written as DNA, the CDR3 is TGTGCCAGCACCGGACTAGCCAAAAACATTCAGTACTTC. This sequence encodes CASTGLAKNIQYF.

J is TRBJ2-4 and V is TRBV19; unclear D gene. The J call could be wrong; TRBJ2-7 is a better fit for the DNA end. Looked up from germline, CDR1 is LNHDA and CDR2 is SQIVND (reference sequence). The CDR3 sequence is 15 residues long. CDR3 DNA sequence: TGTGCCAGTAGTATGGCCGGCCGGAGCTCCTACGAGCAGTACTTC. Protein: CASSMAGRSSYEQYF.

The chain uses TRBV7-9 and TRBJ2-1; 9 bases agree with TRBD2. J gave up 6 bases and V 5 bases, and 8 bases lay outside the gene matches. The CDR3 consists of 15 residues. CDR1 SEHNR and CDR2 FQNEAQ come from the germline V gene (reference sequence). CDR3 sequence: CASSLGGGAVNEQFF. CDR3 coding DNA: TGTGCCAGCAGCCTAGGCGGGGGGGCCGTCAATGAGCAGTTCTTC.

V and J are TRBV6-1 and TRBJ2-5; D may be TRBD1 (6 bases). The germline V gene has CDR1 MNHNS and CDR2 SASEGT. This CDR3 contains 13 residues. Trimming pared 7 bases from V and 4 bases from J, leaving 13 bases between. CDR3 in DNA: TGTGCCAGCATCCGAGCCAGGGGAGAGACCCAGTACTTC. This sequence encodes CASIRARGETQYF.

CDR3 sequence reads: CASSLEMHSEKLFF. CDR3 sequence (DNA): TGTGCCAGCAGTTTAGAGATGCATAGCGAAAAACTGTTTTTT. The chain joins TRBV12-3 or TRBV12-4 to TRBJ1-4; D gene ambiguous. V lost 1 base, J lost 8 bases, and 11 bases lay in between. CDR3 length equals 14 residues.

CDR3 amino acids: CASRLDRDLYNEQFF. In nucleotides, the CDR3 is TGTGCCAGCAGACTCGACAGGGATTTATACAATGAGCAGTTCTTC. This rearrangement joins TRBV6-5 to TRBJ2-1; 7 bases map to TRBD1. With V trimmed by 6 bases and J by 4 bases, 9 bases remained unmatched. Germline CDR1 and CDR2: MNHEY and SVGAGI. This CDR3 comprises 15 residues.

In its sample, this clonotype was seen a few times. V and J are TRBV29-1 and TRBJ2-3; 9 bases match TRBD1. The CDR3 is made up of 13 amino acids. Per the germline V gene, CDR1 is SQVTM and CDR2 is ANQGSEA. V shed 6 bases, J shed 4 bases, and the junction held 5 bases outside the gene matches. CDR3 sequence reads: CSVDRGRADTQYF. DNA for the CDR3: TGCAGCGTGGACAGGGGAAGAGCAGATACGCAGTATTTT.

This clonotype was recorded many times. The chain is built from TRBV11-2 and TRBJ2-1; TRBD2 aligns across 9 bases. Germline trimming cut 0 bases from V and 6 bases from J; bases unmatched to any gene: 6. Germline values: CDR1 SGHAT, CDR2 FQNNGV. The CDR3 consists of 16 residues. The CDR3 nucleotides are TGTGCCAGCAGCTTAGAGATTAGCGGGGGATTCAATGAGCAGTTCTTC. Residues: CASSLEISGGFNEQFF.

As regards this clonotype: This may arise from a read error, as a much more abundant clone is one base away. This chain uses TRBV10-3 with TRBJ2-1; 12 nucleotides align to TRBD2. The CDR3 has 14 residues. The V and J ends lost 6 bases and 8 bases, in that order; junction bases with no gene match: 5. Per germline, CDR1 ENHRY and CDR2 SYGVKD. The CDR3 DNA reads as TGTGCCATCAGGTCTAGCGGGGGGGCCCATGAGCAGTTCTTC. It is translated as CAIRSSGGAHEQFF.

This chain joins TRBV20-1 and TRBJ2-7, with 7 nucleotides matching TRBD2. The trim removed 6 bases at V and 4 bases at J, leaving 6 bases unmatched. This CDR3 spans 12 amino acids. Germline lookup yields CDR1 DFQATT and CDR2 SNEGSKA (reference sequence). CDR3 loop: CSAPGTKYEQYF. In DNA form, the CDR3 reads TGCAGTGCGCCTGGGACTAAATACGAGCAGTACTTC.